What follows are 8 T cell receptor beta chains derived from one specimen sequenced in a study of human T cells and chemical hapten exposure. TCRdb recomputed calls from the RACE reads with MiXCR, one row per CDR3 protein. The sample includes approximately 90,000 distinct CDR3 sequences, about 8.8% of them seen just once. Indicated time point: healthy volunteer bleed at 2 weeks. The authors' total RNA extraction used unfractionated whole blood. The sequencing input was whole blood. Receptors were obtained from a female donor in good health. Some clones in this sample may be carry-over from other donors' samples.

This clonotype was observed at least ten times. The chain couples TRBV4-2 to TRBJ2-1, with D unresolved. This CDR3 comprises 13 residues. Trimming took off 0 bases at V and 5 bases at J, with 5 bases between the two ends. Germline CDR1 reads LGHNA; CDR2 reads YNFKEQ. The CDR3 is CASSQETHNEQFF. The CDR3 region has the DNA TGTGCCAGCAGCCAAGAAACACACAATGAGCAGTTCTTC.

This clonotype has more than one count but fewer than ten. The chain has TRBV7-9 and TRBJ2-7; TRBD2 might be the D (5 bases). This CDR3 spans 14 amino acids. Germline-derived CDR1 and CDR2 are SEHNR and FQNEAQ (reference sequence). V gave up 4 bases and J gave up 7 bases, with 17 bases separating them. This chain's CDR3 is CASSSPRLAWEQYF. The CDR3 region has the DNA TGTGCCAGCAGCTCCCCCCGGCTAGCATGGGAGCAGTACTTC.

This clonotype was seen repeatedly, ten times or more. The chain employs TRBV20-1 and TRBJ2-7; D is unresolved. Trimming shortened V by 6 bases and J by 0 bases, and 15 bases separated the two germline ends. CDR3 length: 14 residues. Germline values: CDR1 DFQATT, CDR2 SNEGSKA (reference sequence). The CDR3 DNA sequence: TGCAGTGCCGGTATGGATACCACCTCCTACGAGCAGTACTTC. This codes for CSAGMDTTSYEQYF.

This clonotype was counted ten times or more. The V and J genes are TRBV2 and TRBJ1-6, with a tentative D call TRBD1 (6 bases). CDR1 is SNHLY and CDR2 is FYNNEI in the germline V gene. The CDR3 contains 13 residues. The V end was cut by 8 bases, the J end by 10 bases, with 15 bases between. In DNA, the CDR3 is TGTGCCAGCTCAGACAGGATGGAGTCACCCCTCCACTTT. Protein: CASSDRMESPLHF.

This clonotype has ten or more counts. The chain recombines TRBV27 with TRBJ1-4; D gene ambiguous. The ends were cut back, 6 bases at V and 3 bases at J, with 11 bases in the middle. The CDR3 has 14 amino acids. Germline assignment: CDR1 MNHEY and CDR2 SMNVEV (reference sequence). This CDR3 reads CASRRSPPNEKLFF. The CDR3 nucleotides read TGTGCCAGCAGGCGATCGCCTCCTAATGAAAAACTGTTTTTT.

This clonotype has just a few counts. The chain uses TRBV7-9 and TRBJ2-1; 8 bases match TRBD2. CDR1 is SEHNR, CDR2 FQNEAQ, per germline (reference sequence). The junction had 9 bases not matched to a gene; V was cut back by 0 bases and J by 5 bases. CDR3 length equals 17 residues. CDR3 DNA sequence: TGTGCCAGCAGCTTAGCAGGCGCTAGCGGGTTTCACAATGAGCAGTTCTTC. As protein: CASSLAGASGFHNEQFF. The whole variable domain, remainder taken from reference TRBV7-9 and TRBJ2-1, is DTGVSQNPRHKITKRGQNVTFRCDPISEHNRLYWYRQTLGQGPEFLTYFQNEAQLEKSRLLSDRFSAERPKGSFSTLEIQRTEQGDSAMYLCASSLAGASGFHNEQFFGPGTRLTVL.

The chain links TRBV29-1 to TRBJ2-7; maybe TRBD2 (5 bases). Trimming removed 3 bases from V and 7 bases from J, with 16 bases in between. Germline CDR1 SQVTM, CDR2 ANQGSEA. The length of the CDR3 is 13 residues. CDR3 residues: CSVEGSERGEQYF. CDR3 sequence (DNA): TGCAGCGTTGAGGGTAGCGAGAGAGGGGAGCAGTACTTC.

The V and J genes are TRBV5-1 and TRBJ2-7, with 8 bases fitting TRBD2. The ends lost 4 bases at V and 4 bases at J; junction bases unmatched: 1. The germline gives CDR1 SGHRS, CDR2 YFSETQ. This CDR3 region has 12 residues. This CDR3 reads CASSREGYEQYF. The CDR3 DNA reads TGCGCCAGCAGCCGGGAGGGGTACGAGCAGTACTTC.